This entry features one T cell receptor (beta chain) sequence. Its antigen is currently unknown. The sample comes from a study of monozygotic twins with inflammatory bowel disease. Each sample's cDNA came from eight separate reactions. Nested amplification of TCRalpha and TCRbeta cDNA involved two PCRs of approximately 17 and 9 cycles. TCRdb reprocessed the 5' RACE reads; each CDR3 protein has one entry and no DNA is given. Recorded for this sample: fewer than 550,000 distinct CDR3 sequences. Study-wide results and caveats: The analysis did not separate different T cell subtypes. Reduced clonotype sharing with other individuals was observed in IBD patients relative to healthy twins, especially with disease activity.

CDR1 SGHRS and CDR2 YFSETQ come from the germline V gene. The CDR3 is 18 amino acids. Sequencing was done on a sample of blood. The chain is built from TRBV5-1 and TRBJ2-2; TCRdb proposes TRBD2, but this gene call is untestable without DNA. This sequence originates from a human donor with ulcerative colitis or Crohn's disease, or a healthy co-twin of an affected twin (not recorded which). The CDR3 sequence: CASSLTSARPHNTGELFF.